The 20 T cell receptor beta chains listed next were all sequenced from one sample in a study of technical replicates of blood from several donors. The data were produced by immunoSEQ multiplex PCR, yet TCRdb's version contains in-frame clones alone and is incomplete. Among more than 65,000 clones listed, roughly 96% were seen once. Sequenced material: T cells isolated from PBMCs. The receptor source for this set is a human donor in good health.

The J gene is TRBJ2-2, the V gene TRBV6-1, with 11 bases lining up with TRBD2. Germline V gene sequence: CDR1 MNHNS, CDR2 SASEGT. The CDR3 length is 13 residues. Unmatched junction bases numbered 3, after V lost 7 bases and J lost 8 bases. The CDR3 nucleotides read TGTGCCAGCAAGCCTAGCGGGAGGGGGGAGCTGTTTTTT. Encoded protein: CASKPSGRGELFF.

This rearrangement joins TRBV7-9 to TRBJ2-7; 11 nucleotides line up with TRBD1. The CDR3 sequence is 16 residues long. Germline-derived CDR1 and CDR2 are SEHNR and FQNEAQ (reference sequence). Losses at the gene ends were 2 bases for V and 8 bases for J; bases not matched to a gene: 11. The DNA for the CDR3 is TGTGCCAGCAGCTTACCCTGGACAGGGGGCCCTCTTCAGCAGTACTTC. It yields the protein CASSLPWTGGPLQQYF. Full variable domain (missing parts from reference TRBV7-9 and TRBJ2-7): DTGVSQNPRHKITKRGQNVTFRCDPISEHNRLYWYRQTLGQGPEFLTYFQNEAQLEKSRLLSDRFSAERPKGSFSTLEIQRTEQGDSAMYLCASSLPWTGGPLQQYFGPGTRLTVT.

This clone showed up just once. The V gene is TRBV28, the J gene TRBJ2-3; TRBD2 matches at 9 bases. Losses at the gene ends were 8 bases for V and 4 bases for J; bases not matched to a gene: 10. The CDR3 runs 15 residues. Germline loops: CDR1 MDHEN, CDR2 SYDVKM. Here the CDR3 DNA reads TGTGCCAGCCGGGCACGCGGGAGGGCCCCAGATACGCAGTATTTT. It specifies CASRARGRAPDTQYF.

This clone is a singleton in its sample. For the CDR3, the DNA is TGTGCCAGCAGCTTATCTTTCGGGGGAAGCCCTAATCAGCCCCAGCATTTT. This sequence encodes CASSLSFGGSPNQPQHF. The V and J genes are TRBV7-9 and TRBJ1-5; D possibly corresponds to TRBD1 (5 bases). The V end was cut by 2 bases, the J end by 4 bases, with 18 bases between. CDR1 is SEHNR, CDR2 FQNEAQ, per germline (reference sequence). The CDR3 covers 17 residues. The entire variable domain, with the rest obtained from reference TRBV7-9 and TRBJ1-5, is as follows: DTGVSQNPRHKITKRGQNVTFRCDPISEHNRLYWYRQTLGQGPEFLTYFQNEAQLEKSRLLSDRFSAERPKGSFSTLEIQRTEQGDSAMYLCASSLSFGGSPNQPQHFGDGTRLSIL.

V is TRBV19 and J is TRBJ2-6; possibly TRBD1 for D (5 bases). The germline gives CDR1 LNHDA, CDR2 SQIVND (reference sequence). The V end was cut by 2 bases, the J end by 4 bases, with 9 bases between. The CDR3 spans 15 residues. This CDR3 reads CASSIRGSGANVLTF. In DNA, the CDR3 is TGTGCCAGTAGTATAAGGGGATCCGGGGCCAACGTCCTGACTTTC.

V gene TRBV28 combines with J gene TRBJ2-7; 7 bases fit TRBD1. This CDR3 is 15 amino acids long. Germline lookup yields CDR1 MDHEN and CDR2 SYDVKM. V shed 5 bases, J shed 1 base, and the junction held 8 bases outside the gene matches. The DNA of the CDR3 is TGTGCCAGCAGTCCCAGGGGACAGTCATCCTACGAGCAGTACTTC. It translates to CASSPRGQSSYEQYF. The whole variable domain, filled in from reference TRBV28 and TRBJ2-7, reads DVKVTQSSRYLVKRTGEKVFLECVQDMDHENMFWYRQDPGLGLRLIYFSYDVKMKEKGDIPEGYSVSREKKERFSLILESASTNQTSMYLCASSPRGQSSYEQYFGPGTRLTVT.

The chain employs TRBV7-3 and TRBJ2-3; D perhaps matches TRBD2 (6 bases). Deletions cut 4 bases from V and 7 bases from J, with 15 bases between. The germline V gene encodes CDR1 SGHTA and CDR2 FQGTGA. The CDR3 totals 14 residues. This CDR3 is CASSSGGAHNTQYF. The CDR3 DNA follows: TGTGCCAGCAGCTCTGGAGGGGCCCACAATACGCAGTATTTT.

This clone was detected only once. The rearrangement links TRBV30 to TRBJ2-1; D unresolved. CDR1 and CDR2 from the germline V gene are GTSNPN and SVGIG (reference sequence). V was cut by 0 bases and J by 7 bases, with 10 bases left in between. The CDR3 contains 13 residues. The CDR3 DNA is TGTGCCTGGAGTGTATTAACAAGTAATGAGCAGTTCTTC. Its protein is CAWSVLTSNEQFF.

The CDR3 spells CASSDGLALYEQYF. The CDR3 DNA reads as TGTGCCAGCAGTGATGGACTAGCGCTCTACGAGCAGTACTTC. V gene TRBV6-1 combines with J gene TRBJ2-7, with 9 bases aligning to TRBD2. Germline V gene sequence: CDR1 MNHNS, CDR2 SASEGT. The CDR3 covers 14 residues. Germline trimming cut 3 bases from V and 3 bases from J; bases unmatched to any gene: 3.

The gene calls are TRBV2 and TRBJ1-1; D is unclear. CDR1 and CDR2 from the germline V gene are SNHLY and FYNNEI. The V end lost 10 bases, the J end lost 1 base, and 7 bases lay between the germline ends. This CDR3 has 11 amino acids. In DNA form, the CDR3 reads TGTGCCAAAGAGAAGAACACTGAAGCTTTCTTT. This gives the protein CAKEKNTEAFF.

This chain joins TRBV6-5 and TRBJ1-4; D is perhaps TRBD1 (6 bases). Trimming pared 8 bases from V and 4 bases from J, leaving 17 bases between. Per the germline V gene, CDR1 is MNHEY and CDR2 is SVGAGI. The CDR3 is 15 residues long. The CDR3 here is CASGLRTALNEKLFF. In nucleotides, the CDR3 is TGTGCCAGCGGGCTAAGGACAGCCCTTAATGAAAAACTGTTTTTT.

In this sample, this clone turned up a few times. The V call is TRBV10-3, the J call TRBJ1-2, with a weak D call TRBD1 (6 bases). This CDR3 comprises 13 residues. CDR1 is ENHRY and CDR2 is SYGVKD in the germline V gene. V was clipped by 4 bases and J by 7 bases, with 13 bases between them. The CDR3 spells CAISGATGSGYTF. CDR3 nucleotides: TGTGCCATCAGTGGGGCCACAGGGAGTGGCTACACCTTC.

The J gene is TRBJ1-4, the V gene TRBV7-9, with TRBD1 identical over 8 bases. V was pared by 5 bases and J by 8 bases, with 1 base of the junction left unmatched. Germline V lookup: CDR1 SEHNR, CDR2 FQNEAQ (reference sequence). The CDR3 consists of 12 residues. CDR3 coding DNA: TGTGCCAGCAGCCGGGACAGGGAAAAACTGTTTTTT. Its protein is CASSRDREKLFF. Complete variable domain (other parts from reference TRBV7-9 and TRBJ1-4): DTGVSQNPRHKITKRGQNVTFRCDPISEHNRLYWYRQTLGQGPEFLTYFQNEAQLEKSRLLSDRFSAERPKGSFSTLEIQRTEQGDSAMYLCASSRDREKLFFGSGTQLSVL.

The chain carries TRBV9 and TRBJ1-1; D unclear. The germline CDR1 and CDR2 sequences are SGDLS and YYNGEE. V was shortened by 4 bases and J by 7 bases, with 11 bases between the two germline ends. This CDR3 region has 12 residues. CDR3 amino acids: CASSPGLHEAFF. CDR3 DNA: TGTGCCAGCAGCCCTGGGCTCCATGAAGCTTTCTTT.

The chain carries TRBV6-1 and TRBJ2-7, with TRBD1 matching over 12 bases. The CDR3 spans 15 residues. CDR1 and CDR2 from the germline V gene are MNHNS and SASEGT. With 0 bases clipped from V and 7 bases from J, the junction kept 4 bases outside the gene matches. CDR3 in amino acids: CASSEAGTGGEEQYF. CDR3 coding DNA: TGTGCCAGCAGTGAAGCTGGGACAGGGGGCGAGGAGCAGTACTTC.

The chain combines TRBV9 with TRBJ2-5, with TRBD2 matching 10 bases. Germline V gene lookup returns CDR1 SGDLS and CDR2 YYNGEE. With 0 bases clipped from V and 5 bases from J, the junction kept 7 bases outside the gene matches. The CDR3 has 16 amino acids. The CDR3 loop reads CASSVGAGGPGETQYF. CDR3 nucleotides: TGTGCCAGCAGCGTAGGAGCGGGAGGGCCGGGGGAGACCCAGTACTTC.

The rearrangement links TRBV2 to TRBJ2-3; 7 bases are shared with TRBD2. CDR1 and CDR2 (germline): SNHLY, FYNNEI. V lost 5 bases to trimming and J lost 2 bases; unmatched junction nucleotides: 7. This CDR3 has 15 amino acids. The CDR3: CASSKDAGVTDTQYF. In DNA form, the CDR3 reads TGTGCCAGCAGTAAGGACGCGGGGGTCACAGATACGCAGTATTTT.

The rearrangement links TRBV7-9 to TRBJ2-5; 11 bases fit TRBD2. Germline CDR1 and CDR2: SEHNR and FQNEAQ (reference sequence). This CDR3 is 15 amino acids long. V dropped 5 bases and J dropped 5; count of bases not matched to a gene: 7. CDR3 coding DNA: TGTGCCAGCAGCCCCCAACTAGCGGGAGAGGAGACCCAGTACTTC. This codes for CASSPQLAGEETQYF.

Comments on this clone: One junction end does not reproduce the germline sequence, and a read error may be involved. This chain connects TRBV7-9 to TRBJ2-3; D perhaps matches TRBD2 (5 bases). The germline CDR1 and CDR2 sequences are SEHNR and FQNEAQ (reference sequence). The CDR3 contains 13 residues. CDR3 nucleotides: TGTGCCAGCAGCCCGCCTAGCAGAGATACGCAGTATTTT. The encoded protein is CASSPPSRDTQYF.

The genes are TRBV9 and TRBJ2-1; D unclear. The CDR3 loop spans 15 amino acids. Germline V lookup: CDR1 SGDLS, CDR2 YYNGEE. The V end was cut by 1 base, the J end by 2 bases, with 10 bases between. Here the CDR3 reads CASSVWSNPYNEQFF. Here the CDR3 DNA reads TGTGCCAGCAGCGTATGGAGTAACCCCTACAATGAGCAGTTCTTC.